This T cell receptor (beta chain) emerged from a study of identical twins. Study-level findings and limits: Weaker excess twin sharing was seen among beta out-of-frame sequences.

Germline loops: CDR1 DFQATT, CDR2 SNEGSKA (reference sequence). Deletions cut 0 bases from V and 8 bases from J, with 10 bases between. The CDR3 consists of 12 residues. A single record per CDR3 protein comes from TCRdb applying MiXCR to the 5' RACE reads. The data show under 300,000 distinct CDR3 sequences, with about an eighth seen just once and around 9% held by the top ten. Regarding this clonotype: Antigen specificity is unknown.

Source material: memory (CD45RO+) T cells sorted from blood. This chain uses TRBV20-1 with TRBJ2-5; D perhaps matches TRBD2 (6 bases). This receptor was taken from a woman aged 18-30 years in good health. Written as DNA, the CDR3 is TGCAGTGCTAGAGATGTGGGGGGAACCCAGTACTTC. It encodes CSARDVGGTQYF.